These T cell receptor beta chains were read from a single sample in a study of shared clonotypes between healthy human individuals. Sequencing was performed with immunoSEQ multiplex PCR; in TCRdb, only in-frame clones are kept and a portion is missing. The sample lists about 2 million clones; about 95% were seen once. The specimen sequenced was naive CD8+ T cells sorted from blood. Source of these receptors: a man younger than 35 in good health. CDR3s include the opening cysteine and the closing phenylalanine or tryptophan. A D gene is named only where the DNA matches it firmly. Size values are once, few and many counts, or a class for expanded clones, and some rows have none.

J gene: TRBJ2-1
V gene: TRBV6-5
clone size: .
D gene: TRBD2
CDR3 DNA: TGTGCCAGCAGCAGCTGGACTAGCGGGGGCGGGGAGCAGTTCTTC
CDR3 protein: CASSSWTSGGGEQFF

J gene: TRBJ1-6
V gene: TRBV11-2
clone size: .
D gene: .
CDR3 DNA: TGTGCCAGCAGCCCCCAGGGTGGTAATTCACCCCTCCACTTT
CDR3 protein: CASSPQGGNSPLHF

J gene: TRBJ1-2
V gene: TRBV27
clone size: .
D gene: .
CDR3 DNA: TGTGCCAGCAGTTTATCAACTCGCTATGGCTACACCTTC
CDR3 protein: CASSLSTRYGYTF

J gene: TRBJ2-7
V gene: TRBV5-5
clone size: .
D gene: .
CDR3 DNA: TGTGCCAGCAGCCTCCGGACGGACGGAAGGTACGAGCAGTACTTC
CDR3 protein: CASSLRTDGRYEQYF

J gene: TRBJ1-2
V gene: TRBV6-5
clone size: .
D gene: .
CDR3 DNA: TGTGCCAGCAGTTACTCAACGGGAACCTATGGCTACACCTTC
CDR3 protein: CASSYSTGTYGYTF

J gene: TRBJ1-6
V gene: TRBV25-1
clone size: .
D gene: .
CDR3 DNA: TGTGCCAGCAGTTCTTCTCCCGGCCCTGGGGATTCACCCCTCCACTTT
CDR3 protein: CASSSSPGPGDSPLHF

J gene: TRBJ2-1
V gene: TRBV10-2
clone size: .
D gene: TRBD2
CDR3 DNA: TGCGCCAGCAGCCTCTTAGCGGGAGAGGGAGATGAGCAGTTCTTC
CDR3 protein: CASSLLAGEGDEQFF

J gene: TRBJ2-1
V gene: TRBV5-4
clone size: .
D gene: .
CDR3 DNA: TGTGCCAGCAGCTTCCGGACAGACAATGAGCAGTTCTTC
CDR3 protein: CASSFRTDNEQFF

J gene: TRBJ1-2
V gene: TRBV27
clone size: .
D gene: .
CDR3 DNA: TGTGCCAGCAGTTTAGGGGCTATATCGAACTATGGCTACACCTTC
CDR3 protein: CASSLGAISNYGYTF

J gene: TRBJ2-7
V gene: TRBV6-5
clone size: .
D gene: .
CDR3 DNA: TGTGCCAGCAGTTACACGGGAGAAGGCTACGAGCAGTACTTC
CDR3 protein: CASSYTGEGYEQYF

J gene: TRBJ2-1
V gene: TRBV25-1
clone size: .
D gene: TRBD2
CDR3 DNA: TGTGCCAGTATTAGCGGGGACCTCTACAATGAGCAGTTCTTC
CDR3 protein: CASISGDLYNEQFF

J gene: TRBJ1-1
V gene: TRBV7-8
clone size: .
D gene: TRBD1
CDR3 DNA: TGTGCCAGCCAACAGGGGGCTGGAACTGAAGCTTTCTTT
CDR3 protein: CASQQGAGTEAFF

J gene: TRBJ2-7
V gene: TRBV13
clone size: .
D gene: .
CDR3 DNA: TGTGCCAGCAGCCCCGGACAGAGAGAGGACGAGCAGTACTTC
CDR3 protein: CASSPGQREDEQYF

J gene: TRBJ2-3
V gene: TRBV28
clone size: .
D gene: .
CDR3 DNA: TGTGCCAGCAGTTTAACCCCCGTTTGGCAGGGGACAGATACGCAGTATTTT
CDR3 protein: CASSLTPVWQGTDTQYF

J gene: TRBJ2-7
V gene: TRBV6-5
clone size: .
D gene: TRBD1
CDR3 DNA: TGTGCCAGCAGCTCGGGACAGGGATTCTCCTACGAGCAGTACTTC
CDR3 protein: CASSSGQGFSYEQYF

J gene: TRBJ1-2
V gene: TRBV28
clone size: .
D gene: TRBD1
CDR3 DNA: TGTGCCAGCAGGGGACAGGGCGGGGTTTATGGCTACACCTTC
CDR3 protein: CASRGQGGVYGYTF

J gene: TRBJ2-7
V gene: TRBV21-1
clone size: .
D gene: .
CDR3 DNA: TGTGCCAGCAGCATCCGAATTATGGGGAACAACTACGAGCAGTACTTC
CDR3 protein: CASSIRIMGNNYEQYF

J gene: TRBJ2-2
V gene: TRBV27
clone size: once
D gene: TRBD2
CDR3 DNA: TGTGCCAGCAGTAAGGAAGCGGGAGGGCCGTTCCACACCGGGGAGCTGTTTTTT
CDR3 protein: CASSKEAGGPFHTGELFF

J gene: TRBJ2-5
V gene: TRBV5-4
clone size: .
D gene: .
CDR3 DNA: TGTGCCAGCAGCTTGACTGGGCTTCAATTCCAAGAGACCCAGTACTTC
CDR3 protein: CASSLTGLQFQETQYF

J gene: TRBJ2-1
V gene: TRBV28
clone size: .
D gene: TRBD1
CDR3 DNA: TGTGCCAGCAGTTGGGGGGACAGGGGGCACAATGAGCAGTTCTTC
CDR3 protein: CASSWGDRGHNEQFF

J gene: TRBJ2-4
V gene: TRBV13
clone size: once
D gene: TRBD2
CDR3 DNA: TGTGCCAGCAGCTTAGCGGGCGCGGGAGGAGAAGACATTCAGTACTTC
CDR3 protein: CASSLAGAGGEDIQYF

J gene: TRBJ2-7
V gene: TRBV5-4
clone size: .
D gene: .
CDR3 DNA: TGTGCCAGCAGCTTCGGAGGGAATCAGCAGTACTTC
CDR3 protein: CASSFGGNQQYF

J gene: TRBJ2-7
V gene: TRBV4-1
clone size: few
D gene: TRBD2
CDR3 DNA: TGCGCCAGCAGCCAAGAATTTAGCGGGGGGAACGAGCAGTACTTC
CDR3 protein: CASSQEFSGGNEQYF

J gene: TRBJ2-7
V gene: TRBV19
clone size: .
D gene: TRBD1
CDR3 DNA: TGTGCCAGTAGCGCGGGACAGGGTTCCTACGAGCAGTACTTC
CDR3 protein: CASSAGQGSYEQYF

J gene: TRBJ1-1
V gene: TRBV14
clone size: .
D gene: TRBD1
CDR3 DNA: TGTGCCAGCAGCCCACCCACAGGGGCGGGTGACACTGAAGCTTTCTTT
CDR3 protein: CASSPPTGAGDTEAFF

J gene: TRBJ2-1
V gene: TRBV19
clone size: .
D gene: TRBD1
CDR3 DNA: TGTGCCAGTTCTGACAGGGAATCCGATGAGCAGTTCTTC
CDR3 protein: CASSDRESDEQFF

J gene: TRBJ1-2
V gene: TRBV5-4
clone size: once
D gene: .
CDR3 DNA: TGTGCCAGCAGCTTGGGGGGGGCCTCCTATGGCTACACCTTC
CDR3 protein: CASSLGGASYGYTF

J gene: TRBJ2-5
V gene: TRBV6-6
clone size: .
D gene: .
CDR3 DNA: TGTGCCAGCATTGACCTCGGGAACCAAGAGACCCAGTACTTC
CDR3 protein: CASIDLGNQETQYF

J gene: TRBJ2-7
V gene: TRBV5-5
clone size: .
D gene: .
CDR3 DNA: TGTGCCAGCAGCTTGGAGCTGTACTACGAGCAGTACTTC
CDR3 protein: CASSLELYYEQYF

J gene: TRBJ2-7
V gene: TRBV27
clone size: .
D gene: TRBD1
CDR3 DNA: TGTGCCAGCAGTTTATCCTCCGGGACAGGGGTATACGAGCAGTACTTC
CDR3 protein: CASSLSSGTGVYEQYF

J gene: TRBJ1-1
V gene: TRBV9
clone size: .
D gene: .
CDR3 DNA: TGTGCCAGCAGCGTAGAGGGGGAGGCTGAAGCTTTCTTT
CDR3 protein: CASSVEGEAEAFF

J gene: TRBJ2-7
V gene: TRBV5-8
clone size: .
D gene: .
CDR3 DNA: TGTGCCAGCAGCACACGACGAACGGACGAGCAGTACTTC
CDR3 protein: CASSTRRTDEQYF

J gene: TRBJ2-7
V gene: TRBV6-1
clone size: .
D gene: .
CDR3 DNA: TGTGCCAGCAGTGAAGCTGCCAGGGGGGGAACCTACGAGCAGTACTTC
CDR3 protein: CASSEAARGGTYEQYF

J gene: TRBJ2-1
V gene: TRBV5-1
clone size: .
D gene: .
CDR3 DNA: TGCGCCAGCAGCTTGGCCCCCAGGGGGGACTACAATGAGCAGTTCTTC
CDR3 protein: CASSLAPRGDYNEQFF

J gene: TRBJ1-1
V gene: TRBV5-4
clone size: .
D gene: .
CDR3 DNA: TGTGCCAGCAGCTTTTGGGGCGGCACTGAAGCTTTCTTT
CDR3 protein: CASSFWGGTEAFF

J gene: TRBJ2-7
V gene: TRBV4-1
clone size: .
D gene: TRBD2
CDR3 DNA: TGCGCCAGCAGCCAACAGGCTATAGCGGGGCGAGCGGACGAGCAGTACTTC
CDR3 protein: CASSQQAIAGRADEQYF

J gene: TRBJ2-7
V gene: TRBV5-6
clone size: .
D gene: TRBD1
CDR3 DNA: TGTGCCAGCAGCTTAACCTCGGGACAGGTCTCCTACGAGCAGTACTTC
CDR3 protein: CASSLTSGQVSYEQYF